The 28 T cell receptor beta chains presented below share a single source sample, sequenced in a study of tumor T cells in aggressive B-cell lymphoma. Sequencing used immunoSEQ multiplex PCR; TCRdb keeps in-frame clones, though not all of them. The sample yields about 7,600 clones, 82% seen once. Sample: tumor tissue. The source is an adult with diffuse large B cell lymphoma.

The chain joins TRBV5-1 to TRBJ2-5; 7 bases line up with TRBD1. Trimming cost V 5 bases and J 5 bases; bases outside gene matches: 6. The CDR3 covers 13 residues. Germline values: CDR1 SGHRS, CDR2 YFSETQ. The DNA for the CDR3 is TGCGCCAGCAGATCCGCGACAGGGGAGACCCAGTACTTC. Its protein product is CASRSATGETQYF.

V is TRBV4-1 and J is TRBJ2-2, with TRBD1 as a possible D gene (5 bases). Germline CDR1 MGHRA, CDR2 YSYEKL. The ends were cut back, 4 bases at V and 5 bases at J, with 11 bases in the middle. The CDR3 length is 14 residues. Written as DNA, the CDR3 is TGCGCCAGCAGCCCCCGACAGCCTACCGGGGAGCTGTTTTTT. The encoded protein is CASSPRQPTGELFF.

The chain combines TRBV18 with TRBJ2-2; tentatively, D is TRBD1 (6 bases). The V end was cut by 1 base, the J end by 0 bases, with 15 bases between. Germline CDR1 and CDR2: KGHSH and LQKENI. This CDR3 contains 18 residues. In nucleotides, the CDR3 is TGTGCCAGCTCACCACAACCTCTGACAGGCGCGAACACCGGGGAGCTGTTTTTT. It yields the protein CASSPQPLTGANTGELFF.

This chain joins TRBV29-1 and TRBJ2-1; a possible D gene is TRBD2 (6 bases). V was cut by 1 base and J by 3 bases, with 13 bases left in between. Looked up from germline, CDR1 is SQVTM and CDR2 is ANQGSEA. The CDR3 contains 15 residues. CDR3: CSVEGIAEGYNEQFF. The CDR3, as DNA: TGCAGCGTTGAAGGGATAGCGGAAGGCTACAATGAGCAGTTCTTC.

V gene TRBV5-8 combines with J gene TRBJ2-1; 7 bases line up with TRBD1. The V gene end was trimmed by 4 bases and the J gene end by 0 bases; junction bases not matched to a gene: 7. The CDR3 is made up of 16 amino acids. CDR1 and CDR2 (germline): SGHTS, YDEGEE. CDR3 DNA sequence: TGTGCCAGCAGCCCCGGACAGGAGCTCTCCTACAATGAGCAGTTCTTC. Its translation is CASSPGQELSYNEQFF.

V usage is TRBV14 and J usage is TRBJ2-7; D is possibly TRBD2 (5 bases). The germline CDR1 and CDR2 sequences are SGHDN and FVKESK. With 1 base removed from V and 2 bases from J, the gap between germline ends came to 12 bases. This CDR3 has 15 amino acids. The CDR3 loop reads CASSQVRGFAYEQYF. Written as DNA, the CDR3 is TGTGCCAGCAGCCAAGTAAGAGGGTTCGCCTACGAGCAGTACTTC. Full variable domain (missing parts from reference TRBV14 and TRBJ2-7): EAGVTQFPSHSVIEKGQTVTLRCDPISGHDNLYWYRRVMGKEIKFLLHFVKESKQDESGMPNNRFLAERTGGTYSTLKVQPAELEDSGVYFCASSQVRGFAYEQYFGPGTRLTVT.

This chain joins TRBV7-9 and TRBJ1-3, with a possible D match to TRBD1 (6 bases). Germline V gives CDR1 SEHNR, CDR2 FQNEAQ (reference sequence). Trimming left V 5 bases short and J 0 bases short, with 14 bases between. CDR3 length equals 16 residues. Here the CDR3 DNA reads TGTGCCAGCAGCGAGGGGGTTTTGCGCTCTGGAAACACCATATATTTT. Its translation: CASSEGVLRSGNTIYF.

The CDR3 nucleotides read TGTGCCAGCGTAGTGGACAGGACTAACGAGCAGTACTTC. Translating it yields CASVVDRTNEQYF. The chain links TRBV2 to TRBJ2-7; possible D gene TRBD1, 7 bases. Germline lookup yields CDR1 SNHLY and CDR2 FYNNEI. Trimming took 8 bases from V and 5 from J, leaving 16 bases between them. This CDR3 has 13 amino acids.

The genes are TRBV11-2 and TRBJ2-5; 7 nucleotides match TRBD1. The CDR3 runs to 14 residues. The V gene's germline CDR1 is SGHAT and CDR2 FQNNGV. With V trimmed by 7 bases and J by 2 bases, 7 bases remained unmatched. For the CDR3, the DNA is TGTGCCAGCAACCATAGACAGGGACAAGAGACCCAGTACTTC. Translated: CASNHRQGQETQYF.

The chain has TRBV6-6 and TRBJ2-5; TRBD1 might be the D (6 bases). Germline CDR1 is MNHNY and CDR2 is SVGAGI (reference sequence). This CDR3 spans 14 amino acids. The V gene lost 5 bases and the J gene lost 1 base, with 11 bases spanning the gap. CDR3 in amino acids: CASSIQGPQETQYF. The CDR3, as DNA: TGTGCCAGCAGTATACAGGGCCCCCAAGAGACCCAGTACTTC.

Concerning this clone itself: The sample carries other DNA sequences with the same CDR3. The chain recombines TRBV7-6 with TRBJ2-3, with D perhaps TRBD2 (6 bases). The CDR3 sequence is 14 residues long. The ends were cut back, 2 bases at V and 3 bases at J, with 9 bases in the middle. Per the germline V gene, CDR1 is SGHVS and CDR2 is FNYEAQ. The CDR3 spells CASSLLGGTDTQYF. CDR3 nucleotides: TGTGCCAGCAGCTTATTGGGGGGAACAGATACGCAGTATTTT.

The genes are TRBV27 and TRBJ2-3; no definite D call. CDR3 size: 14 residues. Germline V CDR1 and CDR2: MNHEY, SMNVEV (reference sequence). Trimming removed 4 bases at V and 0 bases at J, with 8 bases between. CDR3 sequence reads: CASSSLSSTDTQYF. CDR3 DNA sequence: TGTGCCAGCAGTTCCCTCTCTAGCACAGATACGCAGTATTTT.

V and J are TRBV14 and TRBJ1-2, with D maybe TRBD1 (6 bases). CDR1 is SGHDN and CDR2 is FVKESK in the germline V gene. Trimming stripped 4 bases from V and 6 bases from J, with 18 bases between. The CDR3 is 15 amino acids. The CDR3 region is CASSLHPGTIDGYTF. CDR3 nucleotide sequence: TGTGCCAGCAGCCTCCACCCCGGGACAATTGATGGCTACACCTTC. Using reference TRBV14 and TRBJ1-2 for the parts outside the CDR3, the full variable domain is EAGVTQFPSHSVIEKGQTVTLRCDPISGHDNLYWYRRVMGKEIKFLLHFVKESKQDESGMPNNRFLAERTGGTYSTLKVQPAELEDSGVYFCASSLHPGTIDGYTFGSGTRLTVV.

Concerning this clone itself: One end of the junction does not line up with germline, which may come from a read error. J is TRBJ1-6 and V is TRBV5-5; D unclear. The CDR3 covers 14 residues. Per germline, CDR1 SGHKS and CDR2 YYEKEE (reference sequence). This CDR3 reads CASSLDQYNSPLHF. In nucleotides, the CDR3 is TGTGCCAGCAGCTTGGATCAGTATAATTCACCCCTTCACTTT.

The chain's CDR3 is CASSQAGLAGGLTYNEQFF. CDR3 nucleotides: TGCGCCAGCAGCCAAGCGGGACTAGCGGGGGGACTTACTTACAATGAGCAGTTCTTC. This chain joins TRBV4-3 and TRBJ2-1; TRBD2 agrees at 15 bases. This CDR3 region has 19 residues. After removal of 1 base from V and 4 bases from J, the junction contained 8 bases not matched to a gene. Per germline, CDR1 LGHNA and CDR2 YSLEER.

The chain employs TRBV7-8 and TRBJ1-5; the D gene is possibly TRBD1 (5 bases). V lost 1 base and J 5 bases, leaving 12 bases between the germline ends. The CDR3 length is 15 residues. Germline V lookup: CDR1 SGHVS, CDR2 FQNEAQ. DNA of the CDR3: TGTGCCAGCAGCTTAGAGGGACTGGGGGATCAGCCCCAGCATTTT. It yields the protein CASSLEGLGDQPQHF.

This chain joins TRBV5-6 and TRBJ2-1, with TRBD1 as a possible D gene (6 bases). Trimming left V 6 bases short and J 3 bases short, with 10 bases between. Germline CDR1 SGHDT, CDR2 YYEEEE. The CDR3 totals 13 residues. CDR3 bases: TGTGCCAGCATCCTACAGGGCTACAATGAGCAGTTCTTC. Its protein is CASILQGYNEQFF.

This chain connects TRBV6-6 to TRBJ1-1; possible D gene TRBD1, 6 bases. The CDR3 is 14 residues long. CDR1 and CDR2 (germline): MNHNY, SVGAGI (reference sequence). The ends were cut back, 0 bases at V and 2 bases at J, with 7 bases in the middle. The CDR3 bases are TGTGCCAGCAGTTACTCGACAGGCAACACTGAAGCTTTCTTT. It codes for CASSYSTGNTEAFF.

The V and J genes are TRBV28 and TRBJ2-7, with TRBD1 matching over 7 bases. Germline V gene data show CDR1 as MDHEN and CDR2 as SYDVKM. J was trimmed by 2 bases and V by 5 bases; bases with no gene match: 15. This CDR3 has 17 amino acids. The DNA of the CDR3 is TGTGCCAGCAGTCATTCATCCGGGACAGTGGGTCCCTACGAGCAGTACGTC. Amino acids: CASSHSSGTVGPYEQYV.

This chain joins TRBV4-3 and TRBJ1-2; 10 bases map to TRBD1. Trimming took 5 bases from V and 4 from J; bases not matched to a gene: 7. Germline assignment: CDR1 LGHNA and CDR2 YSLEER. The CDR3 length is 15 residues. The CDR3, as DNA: TGCGCCAGCAGCTTCCGGGACAGGGGAGTCTATGGCTACACCTTC. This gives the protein CASSFRDRGVYGYTF.

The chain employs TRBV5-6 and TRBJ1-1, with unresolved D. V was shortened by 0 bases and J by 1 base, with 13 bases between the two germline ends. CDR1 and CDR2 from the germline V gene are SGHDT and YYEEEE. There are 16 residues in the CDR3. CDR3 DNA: TGTGCCAGCAGCTTGGGGGCGATCCTAAGGAACACTGAAGCTTTCTTT. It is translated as CASSLGAILRNTEAFF. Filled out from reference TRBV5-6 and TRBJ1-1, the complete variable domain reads DAGVTQSPTHLIKTRGQQVTLRCSPKSGHDTVSWYQQALGQGPQFIFQYYEEEERQRGNFPDRFSGHQFPNYSSELNVNALLLGDSALYLCASSLGAILRNTEAFFGQGTRLTVV.

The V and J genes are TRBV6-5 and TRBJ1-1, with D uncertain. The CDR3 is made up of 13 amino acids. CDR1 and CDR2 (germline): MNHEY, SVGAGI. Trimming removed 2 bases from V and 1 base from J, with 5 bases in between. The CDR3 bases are TGTGCCAGCAGTTACGGCGGGAACACTGAAGCTTTCTTT. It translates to CASSYGGNTEAFF.

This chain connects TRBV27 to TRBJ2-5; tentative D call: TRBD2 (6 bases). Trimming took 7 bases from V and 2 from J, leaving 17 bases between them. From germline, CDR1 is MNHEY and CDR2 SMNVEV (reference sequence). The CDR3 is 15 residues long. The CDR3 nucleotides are TGTGCCAGCACACCCCGGGGGACGGCACAAGAGACCCAGTACTTC. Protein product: CASTPRGTAQETQYF.

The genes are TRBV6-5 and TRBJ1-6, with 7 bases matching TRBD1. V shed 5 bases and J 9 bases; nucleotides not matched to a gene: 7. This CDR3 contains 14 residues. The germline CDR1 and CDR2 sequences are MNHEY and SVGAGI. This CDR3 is CASSLGQLISPLHF. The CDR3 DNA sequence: TGTGCCAGCAGTCTGGGACAGCTTATTTCACCCCTCCACTTT.

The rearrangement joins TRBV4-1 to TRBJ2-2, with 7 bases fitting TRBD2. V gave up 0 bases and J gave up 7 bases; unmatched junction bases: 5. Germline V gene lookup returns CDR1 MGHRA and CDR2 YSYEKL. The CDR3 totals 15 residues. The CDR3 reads CASSQDPWGGGELFF. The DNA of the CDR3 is TGCGCCAGCAGCCAAGATCCGTGGGGGGGCGGGGAGCTGTTTTTT.

The CDR3 region is CASSLLASGVNEQFF. The CDR3 DNA reads TGTGCCAGCAGTTTACTGGCTAGCGGAGTCAATGAGCAGTTCTTC. The chain has TRBV28 and TRBJ2-1; TRBD2 agrees at 7 bases. V lost 2 bases and J lost 6; bases outside the gene matches: 7. The CDR3 totals 15 residues. Germline CDR1 and CDR2: MDHEN and SYDVKM.

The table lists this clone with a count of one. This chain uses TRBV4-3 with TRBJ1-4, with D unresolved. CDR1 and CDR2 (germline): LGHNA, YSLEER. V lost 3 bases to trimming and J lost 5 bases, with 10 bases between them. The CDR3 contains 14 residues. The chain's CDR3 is CASSQHDLNEKLFF. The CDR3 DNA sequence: TGCGCCAGCAGCCAGCACGACTTAAATGAAAAACTGTTTTTT.

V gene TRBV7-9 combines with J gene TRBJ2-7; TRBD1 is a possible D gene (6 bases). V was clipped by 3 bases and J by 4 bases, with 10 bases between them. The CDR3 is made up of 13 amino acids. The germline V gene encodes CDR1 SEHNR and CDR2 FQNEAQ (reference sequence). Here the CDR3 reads CASSFPGQYEQYV. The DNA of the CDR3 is TGTGCCAGCAGCTTCCCGGGACAATACGAGCAGTACGTC.